These 5 T cell receptor beta chains originate from one sample sequenced in a study of blood T cell repertoires in COVID-19. The protocol was immunoSEQ multiplex PCR, while the TCRdb copy is restricted to in-frame clones and leaves out a portion. The repertoire has some 270,000 clones, 75% to 90% of them found once; the top ten carry approximately 4%. The sample consisted of PBMCs or T cells enriched from blood (not recorded which). These receptors came from a woman aged 30 to 39 with acute COVID-19.

This sequence joins TRBV11-3 and TRBJ2-3, with TRBD1 as a possible D gene (5 bases). The CDR3 is 17 amino acids. The V end was cut by 5 bases, the J end by 4 bases, with 22 bases between. The V gene's germline CDR1 is SGHNT and CDR2 YENEEA. The CDR3 region has the DNA TGTGCCAGCAGCCTGGATGGGGCGGCAGGGATCCCAGATACGCAGTATTTT. Translated, it gives CASSLDGAAGIPDTQYF.

The chain employs TRBV28 and TRBJ2-3; 7 bases line up with TRBD1. The CDR3 loop spans 15 amino acids. Germline CDR1 and CDR2: MDHEN and SYDVKM. Germline trimming cut 6 bases from V and 1 base from J; bases unmatched to any gene: 7. CDR3 in amino acids: CASSTRQGGTDTQYF. The DNA of the CDR3 is TGTGCCAGCAGCACCCGACAGGGCGGCACAGATACGCAGTATTTT.

The chain recombines TRBV29-1 with TRBJ1-4; D unclear. Trimming took off 4 bases at V and 2 bases at J, with 8 bases between the two ends. CDR3 length equals 13 residues. Per germline, CDR1 SQVTM and CDR2 ANQGSEA. The CDR3 nucleotides are TGCAGCGTTGGGGAGATTACTAATGAAAAACTGTTTTTT. This gives the protein CSVGEITNEKLFF.

V and J are TRBV6-2 or TRBV6-3 and TRBJ1-4; the D gene is possibly TRBD1 (6 bases). The germline gives CDR1 MNHEY, CDR2 SVGEGT. CDR3 length: 16 residues. V shed 5 bases and J shed 4 bases, with 17 bases lying between them. The CDR3 DNA reads TGTGCCAGCAGTGGGGGCAGTGGAATTGTTAATGAAAAACTGTTTTTT. Translating gives CASSGGSGIVNEKLFF.

This rearrangement joins TRBV27 to TRBJ2-1; 7 nucleotides line up with TRBD2. The CDR3 is 16 amino acids. V gave up 6 bases and J gave up 5 bases; unmatched junction bases: 13. Germline assignment: CDR1 MNHEY and CDR2 SMNVEV (reference sequence). The chain's CDR3 is CASSPGGGAGHNEQFF. CDR3 DNA: TGTGCCAGCAGCCCGGGCGGGGGAGCGGGTCACAATGAGCAGTTCTTC.